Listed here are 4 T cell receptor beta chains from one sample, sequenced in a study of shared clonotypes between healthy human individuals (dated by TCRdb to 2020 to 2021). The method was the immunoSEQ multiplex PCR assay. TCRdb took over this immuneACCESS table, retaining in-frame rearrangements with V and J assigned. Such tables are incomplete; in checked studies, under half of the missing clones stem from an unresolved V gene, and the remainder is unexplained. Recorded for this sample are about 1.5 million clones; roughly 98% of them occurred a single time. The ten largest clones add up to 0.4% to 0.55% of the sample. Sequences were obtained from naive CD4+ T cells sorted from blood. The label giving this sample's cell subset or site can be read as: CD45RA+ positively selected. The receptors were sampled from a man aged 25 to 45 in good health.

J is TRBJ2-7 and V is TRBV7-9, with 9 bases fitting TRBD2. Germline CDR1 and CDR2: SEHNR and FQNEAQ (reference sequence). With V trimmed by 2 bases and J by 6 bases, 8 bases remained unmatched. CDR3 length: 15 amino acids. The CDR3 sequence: CASSLLSSGKSEQYF. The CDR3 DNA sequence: TGTGCCAGCAGCTTACTTTCTAGCGGGAAAAGCGAGCAGTACTTC.

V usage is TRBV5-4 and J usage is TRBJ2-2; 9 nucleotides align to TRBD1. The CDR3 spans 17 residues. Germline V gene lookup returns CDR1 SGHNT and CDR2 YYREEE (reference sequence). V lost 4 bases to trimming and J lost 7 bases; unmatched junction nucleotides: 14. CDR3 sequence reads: CASSLVQGAGLIGELFF. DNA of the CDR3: TGTGCCAGCAGCCTCGTACAGGGGGCCGGGTTGATCGGGGAGCTGTTTTTT.

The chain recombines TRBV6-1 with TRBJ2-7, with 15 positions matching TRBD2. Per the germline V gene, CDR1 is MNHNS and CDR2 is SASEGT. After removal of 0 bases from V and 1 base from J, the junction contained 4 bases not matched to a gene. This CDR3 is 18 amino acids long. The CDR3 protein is CASSEAGTSGRPSYEQYF. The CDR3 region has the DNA TGTGCCAGCAGTGAAGCGGGGACTAGCGGGAGGCCATCCTACGAGCAGTACTTC.

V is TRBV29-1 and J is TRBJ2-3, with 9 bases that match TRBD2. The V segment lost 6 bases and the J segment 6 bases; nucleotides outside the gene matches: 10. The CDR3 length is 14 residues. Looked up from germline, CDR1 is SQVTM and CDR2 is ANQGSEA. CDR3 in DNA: TGCAGCGTCAAAAACCTAGCGGGAAGGGATACGCAGTATTTT. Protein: CSVKNLAGRDTQYF.